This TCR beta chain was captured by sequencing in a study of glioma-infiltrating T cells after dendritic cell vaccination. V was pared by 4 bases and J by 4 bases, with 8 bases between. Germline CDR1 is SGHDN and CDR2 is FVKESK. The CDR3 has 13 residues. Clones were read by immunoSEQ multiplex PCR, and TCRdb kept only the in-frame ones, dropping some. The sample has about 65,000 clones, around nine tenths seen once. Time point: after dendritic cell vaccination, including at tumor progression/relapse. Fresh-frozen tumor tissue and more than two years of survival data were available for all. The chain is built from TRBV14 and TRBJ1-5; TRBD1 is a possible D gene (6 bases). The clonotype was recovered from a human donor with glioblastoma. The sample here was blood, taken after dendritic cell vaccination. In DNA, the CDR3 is TGTGCCAGCAGCCGGACAGCGAATCAGCCCCAGCATTTT. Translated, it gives CASSRTANQPQHF.